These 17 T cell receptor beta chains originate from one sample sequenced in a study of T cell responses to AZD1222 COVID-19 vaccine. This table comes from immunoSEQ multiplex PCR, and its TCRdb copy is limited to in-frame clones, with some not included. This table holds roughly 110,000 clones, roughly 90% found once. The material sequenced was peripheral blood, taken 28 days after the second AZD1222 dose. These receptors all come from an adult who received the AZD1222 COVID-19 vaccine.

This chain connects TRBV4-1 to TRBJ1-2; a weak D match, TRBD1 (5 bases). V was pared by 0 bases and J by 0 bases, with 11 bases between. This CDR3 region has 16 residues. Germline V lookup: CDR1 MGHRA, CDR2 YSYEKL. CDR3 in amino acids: CASSQDGQTANYGYTF. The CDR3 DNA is TGCGCCAGCAGCCAAGATGGTCAGACAGCTAACTATGGCTACACCTTC.

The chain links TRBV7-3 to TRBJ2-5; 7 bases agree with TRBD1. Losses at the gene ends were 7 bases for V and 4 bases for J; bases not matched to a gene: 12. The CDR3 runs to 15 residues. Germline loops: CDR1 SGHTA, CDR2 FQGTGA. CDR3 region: CASKRDSALIETQYF. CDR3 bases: TGTGCCAGCAAAAGGGACAGCGCTTTAATAGAGACCCAGTACTTC.

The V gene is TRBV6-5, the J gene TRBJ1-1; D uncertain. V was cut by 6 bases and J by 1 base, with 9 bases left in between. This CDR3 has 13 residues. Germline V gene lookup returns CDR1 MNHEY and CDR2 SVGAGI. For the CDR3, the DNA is TGTGCCAGCAGGCTCACAGAGAACACTGAAGCTTTCTTT. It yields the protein CASRLTENTEAFF.

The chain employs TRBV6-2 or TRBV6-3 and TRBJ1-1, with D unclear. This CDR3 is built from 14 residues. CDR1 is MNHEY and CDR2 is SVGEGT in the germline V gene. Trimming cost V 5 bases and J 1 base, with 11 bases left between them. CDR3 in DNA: TGTGCCAGCAGTCGGTTAAAGAAGAACACTGAAGCTTTCTTT. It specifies CASSRLKKNTEAFF.

CDR3 nucleotide sequence: TGTGCCAGTAGTATAGATTACAGGGATGGCTATGGCTACACCTTC. Translated, it gives CASSIDYRDGYGYTF. The chain recombines TRBV19 with TRBJ1-2, with a weak D call TRBD1 (6 bases). The V gene lost 0 bases and the J gene lost 4 bases, with 12 bases spanning the gap. The CDR3 consists of 15 residues. Germline CDR1 LNHDA, CDR2 SQIVND (reference sequence). The variable domain in full, completed from reference TRBV19 and TRBJ1-2, reads DGGITQSPKYLFRKEGQNVTLSCEQNLNHDAMYWYRQDPGQGLRLIYYSQIVNDFQKGDIAEGYSVSREKKESFPLTVTSAQKNPTAFYLCASSIDYRDGYGYTFGSGTRLTVV.

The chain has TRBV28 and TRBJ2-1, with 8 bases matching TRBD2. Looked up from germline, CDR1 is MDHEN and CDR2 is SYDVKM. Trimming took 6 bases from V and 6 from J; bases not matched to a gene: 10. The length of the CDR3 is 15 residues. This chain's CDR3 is CASSGWASGRNEQFF. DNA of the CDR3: TGTGCCAGCAGCGGGTGGGCTAGCGGGCGCAATGAGCAGTTCTTC.

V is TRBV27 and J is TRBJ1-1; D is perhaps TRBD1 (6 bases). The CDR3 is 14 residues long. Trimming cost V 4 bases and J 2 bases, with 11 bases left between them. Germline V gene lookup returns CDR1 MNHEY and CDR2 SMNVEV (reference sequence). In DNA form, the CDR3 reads TGTGCCAGCAGTTCTAAGGGGGTCAACACTGAAGCTTTCTTT. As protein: CASSSKGVNTEAFF.

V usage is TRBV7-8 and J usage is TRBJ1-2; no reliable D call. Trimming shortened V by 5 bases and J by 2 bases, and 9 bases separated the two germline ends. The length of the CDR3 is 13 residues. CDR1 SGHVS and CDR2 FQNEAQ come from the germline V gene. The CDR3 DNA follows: TGTGCCAGCAGCGTGGACGGAAACTATGGCTACACCTTC. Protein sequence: CASSVDGNYGYTF.

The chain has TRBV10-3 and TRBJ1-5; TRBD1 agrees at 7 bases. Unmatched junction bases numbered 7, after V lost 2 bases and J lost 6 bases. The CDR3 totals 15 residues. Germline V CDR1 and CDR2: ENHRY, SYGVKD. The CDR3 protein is CAISEADRVGQPQHF. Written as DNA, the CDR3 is TGTGCCATCAGTGAGGCCGACAGGGTAGGTCAGCCCCAGCATTTT.

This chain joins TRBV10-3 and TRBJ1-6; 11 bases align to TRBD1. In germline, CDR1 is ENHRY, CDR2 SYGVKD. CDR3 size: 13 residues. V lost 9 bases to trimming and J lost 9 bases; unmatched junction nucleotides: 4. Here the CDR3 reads CAIRDRGISPLHF. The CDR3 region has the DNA TGTGCCATAAGGGACAGGGGGATTTCACCCCTCCACTTT.

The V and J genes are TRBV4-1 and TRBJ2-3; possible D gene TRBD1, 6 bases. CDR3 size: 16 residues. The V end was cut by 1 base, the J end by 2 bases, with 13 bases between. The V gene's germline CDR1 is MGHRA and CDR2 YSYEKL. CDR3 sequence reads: CASSQATGLDTDTQYF. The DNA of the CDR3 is TGCGCCAGCAGCCAAGCCACAGGGCTAGACACAGATACGCAGTATTTT.

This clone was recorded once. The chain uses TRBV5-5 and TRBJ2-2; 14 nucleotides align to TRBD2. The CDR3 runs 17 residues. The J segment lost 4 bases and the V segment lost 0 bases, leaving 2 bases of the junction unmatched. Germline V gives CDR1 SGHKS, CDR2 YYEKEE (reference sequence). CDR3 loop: CASSLVGLAGATGELFF. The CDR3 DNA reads TGTGCCAGCAGCTTGGTGGGACTAGCGGGAGCCACCGGGGAGCTGTTTTTT.

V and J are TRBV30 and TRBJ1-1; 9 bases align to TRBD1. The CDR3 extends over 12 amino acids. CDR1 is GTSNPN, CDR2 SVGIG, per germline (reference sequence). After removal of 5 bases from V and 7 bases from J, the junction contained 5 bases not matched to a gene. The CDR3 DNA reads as TGTGCCTGGGGACAGGGGCCCTTTGAAGCTTTCTTT. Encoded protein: CAWGQGPFEAFF.

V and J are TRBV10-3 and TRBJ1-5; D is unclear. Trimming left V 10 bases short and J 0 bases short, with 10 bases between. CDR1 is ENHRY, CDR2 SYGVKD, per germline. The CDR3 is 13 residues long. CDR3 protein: CATRRNSNQPQHF. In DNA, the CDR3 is TGTGCCACTCGGAGAAATAGCAATCAGCCCCAGCATTTT.

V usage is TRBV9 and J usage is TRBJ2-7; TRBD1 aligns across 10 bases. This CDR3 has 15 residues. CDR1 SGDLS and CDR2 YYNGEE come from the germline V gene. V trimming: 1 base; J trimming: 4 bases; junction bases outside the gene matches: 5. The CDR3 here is CASSVTGDRGYEQYF. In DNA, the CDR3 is TGTGCCAGCAGCGTAACAGGGGACAGGGGTTACGAGCAGTACTTC.

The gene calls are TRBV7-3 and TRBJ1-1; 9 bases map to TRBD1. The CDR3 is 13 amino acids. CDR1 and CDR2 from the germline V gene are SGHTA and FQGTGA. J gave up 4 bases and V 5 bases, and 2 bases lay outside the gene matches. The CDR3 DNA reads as TGTGCCAGCAGCGCGACAGGGGGCACTGAAGCTTTCTTT. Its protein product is CASSATGGTEAFF.

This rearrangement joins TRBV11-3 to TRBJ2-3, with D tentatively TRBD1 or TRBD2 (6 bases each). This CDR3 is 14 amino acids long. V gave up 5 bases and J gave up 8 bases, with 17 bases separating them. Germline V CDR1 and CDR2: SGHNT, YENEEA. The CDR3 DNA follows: TGTGCCAGCAGCACCAGGGTCGGGGGCGGTACGCAGTATTTT. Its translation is CASSTRVGGGTQYF.